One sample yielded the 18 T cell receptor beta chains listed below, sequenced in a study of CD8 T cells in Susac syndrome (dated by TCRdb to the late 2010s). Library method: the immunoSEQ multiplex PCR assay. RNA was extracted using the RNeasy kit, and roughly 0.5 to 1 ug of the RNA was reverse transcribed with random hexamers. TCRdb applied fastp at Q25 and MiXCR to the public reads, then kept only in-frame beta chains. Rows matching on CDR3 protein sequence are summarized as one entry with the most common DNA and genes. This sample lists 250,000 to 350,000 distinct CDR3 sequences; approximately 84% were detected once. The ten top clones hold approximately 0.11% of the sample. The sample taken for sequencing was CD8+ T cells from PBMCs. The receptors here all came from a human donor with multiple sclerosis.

CDR3 loop: CSVGGVNTGELFF. The CDR3 bases are TGCAGCGTTGGCGGGGTTAACACCGGGGAGCTGTTTTTT. The chain is built from TRBV29-1 and TRBJ2-2; TRBD2 might be the D (6 bases). Germline lookup yields CDR1 SQVTM and CDR2 ANQGSEA. The germline V and J ends were trimmed by 4 bases and 2 bases, with 8 bases remaining between them. CDR3 length equals 13 residues.

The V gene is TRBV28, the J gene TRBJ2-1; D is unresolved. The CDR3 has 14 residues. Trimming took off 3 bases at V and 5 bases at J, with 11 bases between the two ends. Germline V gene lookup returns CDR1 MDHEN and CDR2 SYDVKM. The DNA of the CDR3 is TGTGCCAGCAGTTTCGTGGGGTTCGACAATGAGCAGTTCTTC. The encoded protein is CASSFVGFDNEQFF.

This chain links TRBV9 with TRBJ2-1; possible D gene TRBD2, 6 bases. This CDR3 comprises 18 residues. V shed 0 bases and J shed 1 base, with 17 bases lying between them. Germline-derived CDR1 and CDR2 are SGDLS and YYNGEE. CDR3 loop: CASSVGSGWGDSYNEQFF. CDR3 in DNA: TGTGCCAGCAGCGTAGGGAGCGGGTGGGGAGATTCCTACAATGAGCAGTTCTTC.

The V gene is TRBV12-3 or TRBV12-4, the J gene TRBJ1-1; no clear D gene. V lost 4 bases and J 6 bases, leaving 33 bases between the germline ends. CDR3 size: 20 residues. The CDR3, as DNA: TGTGCCAGCAGTTGGACCGAGAATACGAGACCCACCATGAAAAGCGCTGAAGCTTTCTTT. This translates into CASSWTENTRPTMKSAEAFF.

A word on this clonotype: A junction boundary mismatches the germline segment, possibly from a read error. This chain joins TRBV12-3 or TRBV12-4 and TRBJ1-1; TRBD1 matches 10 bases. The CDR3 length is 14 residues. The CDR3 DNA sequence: TGTGCCAGCAGCTCGGGACAGGGGAACACTGAAGCTTCCTTT. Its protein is CASSSGQGNTEASF.

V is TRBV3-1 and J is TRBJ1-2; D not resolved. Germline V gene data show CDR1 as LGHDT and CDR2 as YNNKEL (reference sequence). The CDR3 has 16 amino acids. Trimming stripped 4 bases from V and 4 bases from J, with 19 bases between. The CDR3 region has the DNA TGTGCCAGCAGCCCGACCAGAGCCGGGGTCGTCTATGGCTACACCTTC. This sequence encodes CASSPTRAGVVYGYTF.

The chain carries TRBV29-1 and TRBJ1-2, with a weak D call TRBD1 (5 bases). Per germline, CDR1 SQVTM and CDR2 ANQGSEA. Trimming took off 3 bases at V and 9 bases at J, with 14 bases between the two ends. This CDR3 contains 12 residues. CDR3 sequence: CSVDLRVPRYTF. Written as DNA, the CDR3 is TGCAGCGTTGATCTCAGGGTGCCGCGCTACACCTTC.

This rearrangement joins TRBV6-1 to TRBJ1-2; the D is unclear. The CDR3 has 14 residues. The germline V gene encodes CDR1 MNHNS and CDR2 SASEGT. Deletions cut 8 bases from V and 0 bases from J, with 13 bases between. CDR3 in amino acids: CASYFSGSNYGYTF. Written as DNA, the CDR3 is TGTGCCAGCTATTTTTCCGGCTCTAACTATGGCTACACCTTC.

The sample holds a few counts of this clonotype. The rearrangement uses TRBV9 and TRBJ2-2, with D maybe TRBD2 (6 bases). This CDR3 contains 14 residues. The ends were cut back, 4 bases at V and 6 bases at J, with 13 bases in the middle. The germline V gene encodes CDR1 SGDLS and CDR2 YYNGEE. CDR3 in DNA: TGTGCCAGCAGCCCTCCCCTAGCGCCCGGGGAGCTGTTTTTT. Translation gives CASSPPLAPGELFF.

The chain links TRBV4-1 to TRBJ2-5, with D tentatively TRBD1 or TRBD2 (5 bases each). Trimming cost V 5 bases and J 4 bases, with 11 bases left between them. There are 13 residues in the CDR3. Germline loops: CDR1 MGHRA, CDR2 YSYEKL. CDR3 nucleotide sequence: TGCGCCAGCAGCGGGACGTGGGGAGAGACCCAGTACTTC. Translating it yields CASSGTWGETQYF.

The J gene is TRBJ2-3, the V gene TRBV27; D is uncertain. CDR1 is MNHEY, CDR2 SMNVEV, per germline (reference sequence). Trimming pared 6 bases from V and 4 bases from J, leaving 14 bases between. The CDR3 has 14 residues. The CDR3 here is CASRSHLVPDTQYF. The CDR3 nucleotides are TGTGCCAGCAGATCGCACTTGGTCCCAGATACGCAGTATTTT.

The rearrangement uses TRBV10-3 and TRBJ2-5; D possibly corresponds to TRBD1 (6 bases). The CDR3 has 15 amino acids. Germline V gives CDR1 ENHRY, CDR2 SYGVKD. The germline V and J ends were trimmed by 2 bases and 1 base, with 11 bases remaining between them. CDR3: CAISEPGTPQETQYF. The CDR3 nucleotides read TGTGCCATCAGTGAGCCGGGGACACCCCAAGAGACCCAGTACTTC.

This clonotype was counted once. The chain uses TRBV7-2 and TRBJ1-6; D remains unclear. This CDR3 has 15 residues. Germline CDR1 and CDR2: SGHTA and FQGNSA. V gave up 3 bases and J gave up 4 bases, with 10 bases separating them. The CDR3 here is CASSFDTGYNSPLHF. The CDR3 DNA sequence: TGTGCCAGCAGCTTCGATACTGGGTATAATTCACCCCTCCACTTT.

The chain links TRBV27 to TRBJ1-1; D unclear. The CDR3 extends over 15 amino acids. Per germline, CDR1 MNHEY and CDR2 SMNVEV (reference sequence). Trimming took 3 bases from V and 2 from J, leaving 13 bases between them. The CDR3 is CASSFIPTSNTEAFF. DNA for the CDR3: TGTGCCAGCAGTTTTATCCCGACCTCTAACACTGAAGCTTTCTTT.

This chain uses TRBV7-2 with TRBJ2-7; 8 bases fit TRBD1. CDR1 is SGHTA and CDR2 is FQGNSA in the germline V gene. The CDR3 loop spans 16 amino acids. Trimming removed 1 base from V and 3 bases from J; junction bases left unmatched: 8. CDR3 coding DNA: TGTGCCAGCAGCTTAGGGGCAGGGGGCGAGCTCTACGAGCAGTACTTC. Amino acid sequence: CASSLGAGGELYEQYF.

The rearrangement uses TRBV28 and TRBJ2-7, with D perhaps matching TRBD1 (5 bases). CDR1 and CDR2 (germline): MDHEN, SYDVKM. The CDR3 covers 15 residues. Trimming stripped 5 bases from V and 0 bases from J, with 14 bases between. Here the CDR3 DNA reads TGTGCCAGCAGTCCTCAGAGCACAGGCTCCTACGAGCAGTACTTC. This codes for CASSPQSTGSYEQYF.

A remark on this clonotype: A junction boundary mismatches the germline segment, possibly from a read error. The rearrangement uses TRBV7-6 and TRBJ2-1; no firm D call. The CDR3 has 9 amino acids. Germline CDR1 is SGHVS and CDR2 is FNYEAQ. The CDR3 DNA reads TGTGCCAGCAGCTTAGTGAGATCCTTC. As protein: CASSLVRSF.

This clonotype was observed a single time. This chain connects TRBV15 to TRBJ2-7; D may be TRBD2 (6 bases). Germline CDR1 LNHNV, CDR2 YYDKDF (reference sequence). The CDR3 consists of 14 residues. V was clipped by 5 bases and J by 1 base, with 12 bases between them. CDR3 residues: CATSRTGLSYEQYF. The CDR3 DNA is TGTGCCACCAGCCGAACGGGACTGTCCTACGAGCAGTACTTC.